The 2 T cell receptor beta chains in this list originate from one sample, sequenced in a study of T-cell memory formation after mild COVID-19. A single record per CDR3 protein comes from TCRdb applying MiXCR to the 5' RACE reads. The data show 470,000 or so distinct CDR3 sequences, with around a quarter seen just once and 9.5% to 15% held by the top ten. Sample: PBMCs or a T cell subset sorted from them (not recorded which). These receptors all come from an adult woman who had mild COVID-19 (a few samples of this study predate the infection). Cell type and time point are not known.

This clonotype has more than one count but fewer than ten. This chain joins TRBV7-3 and TRBJ2-2, with D possibly matching TRBD1 (6 bases). The CDR3 extends over 13 amino acids. Germline V lookup: CDR1 SGHTA, CDR2 FQGTGA. V shed 5 bases and J shed 6 bases, with 10 bases lying between them. The CDR3 DNA sequence: TGTGCCAGCAGCGAGGGGGTTGCCGGGGAGCTGTTTTTT. Amino acids: CASSEGVAGELFF.

This chain uses TRBV12-3 or TRBV12-4 with TRBJ1-1; D call uncertain. The V gene lost 3 bases and the J gene lost 2 bases, with 4 bases spanning the gap. CDR3 length: 12 residues. The CDR3 protein is CASSLDNTEAFF. The CDR3 bases are TGTGCCAGCAGTTTGGATAACACTGAAGCTTTCTTT.